Below are 15 T cell receptor beta chains sequenced from a single sample in a study of T cell repertoires in cytomegalovirus infection. Each CDR3 protein gets one entry after TCRdb re-called the reads with MiXCR. The sample records approximately 730,000 distinct CDR3 sequences, about 29% being singletons. These receptors are not linked to any known antigen. The sample was cultured CD8+ T cells from PBMCs, taken from culture after CMV antigen stimulation. The receptors derive from a human donor in good health (CMV status not recorded). Some clones in this sample may be carry-over from other donors' samples.

This chain connects TRBV9 to TRBJ1-2; no clear D gene. This CDR3 contains 13 residues. Trimming took 0 bases from V and 0 from J, leaving 3 bases between them. Germline V gives CDR1 SGDLS, CDR2 YYNGEE. CDR3 in amino acids: CASSVVANYGYTF. As DNA, the CDR3 is TGTGCCAGCAGCGTAGTGGCTAACTATGGCTACACCTTC.

The gene calls are TRBV19 and TRBJ2-7; D is uncertain. This CDR3 comprises 14 residues. Germline CDR1 reads LNHDA; CDR2 reads SQIVND (reference sequence). V shed 7 bases and J shed 2 bases, with 15 bases lying between them. The CDR3 nucleotides read TGTGCCAGTACCCTCGGGCTGGGGACCTACGAGCAGTACTTC. Translated: CASTLGLGTYEQYF.

This clonotype has ten or more counts. The chain is built from TRBV7-9 and TRBJ2-1, with 9 bases matching TRBD1. CDR1 SEHNR and CDR2 FQNEAQ come from the germline V gene (reference sequence). The trim removed 7 bases at V and 9 bases at J, leaving 16 bases unmatched. The CDR3 consists of 16 residues. This chain's CDR3 is CASTPPSGQGLTEQFF. CDR3 bases: TGTGCCAGCACCCCCCCCTCGGGACAGGGTTTGACTGAGCAGTTCTTC.

This chain links TRBV4-1 with TRBJ2-7, with D maybe TRBD1 (6 bases). In germline, CDR1 is MGHRA, CDR2 YSYEKL. V was pared by 2 bases and J by 4 bases, with 9 bases between. The CDR3 consists of 13 residues. Here the CDR3 reads CASSQKQGYEQYF. The CDR3 DNA reads as TGCGCCAGCAGCCAAAAACAGGGTTACGAGCAGTACTTC.

DNA for the CDR3: TGTGCCAGTACCCAGGTCGGGCCCCAGCATTTT. Its protein product is CASTQVGPQHF. The genes are TRBV19 and TRBJ1-5, with no clear D. Germline CDR1 and CDR2: LNHDA and SQIVND (reference sequence). Trimming left V 7 bases short and J 9 bases short, with 10 bases between. This CDR3 contains 11 residues.

The chain couples TRBV9 to TRBJ1-2; 9 nucleotides align to TRBD1. V lost 4 bases and J lost 8; bases outside the gene matches: 9. The CDR3 length is 14 residues. CDR1 and CDR2 (germline): SGDLS, YYNGEE. DNA for the CDR3: TGTGCCAGCAGCCCCGGGACAGGGATTCGCGGCTACACCTTC. Its protein is CASSPGTGIRGYTF.

The chain combines TRBV5-6 with TRBJ1-2; D perhaps matches TRBD1 (6 bases). The V gene lost 3 bases and the J gene lost 1 base, with 16 bases spanning the gap. Per germline, CDR1 SGHDT and CDR2 YYEEEE. CDR3 length: 16 residues. CDR3 sequence (DNA): TGTGCCAGCAGCTCACCCGGACAGCAATATAACTATGGCTACACCTTC. Translation: CASSSPGQQYNYGYTF. Variable domain in full (rest from reference TRBV5-6 and TRBJ1-2): DAGVTQSPTHLIKTRGQQVTLRCSPKSGHDTVSWYQQALGQGPQFIFQYYEEEERQRGNFPDRFSGHQFPNYSSELNVNALLLGDSALYLCASSSPGQQYNYGYTFGSGTRLTVV.

This clonotype was counted a few times. The chain couples TRBV15 to TRBJ2-1; TRBD1 agrees at 10 bases. The length of the CDR3 is 15 residues. The ends lost 1 base at V and 4 bases at J; junction bases unmatched: 1. Germline CDR1 LNHNV, CDR2 YYDKDF (reference sequence). Written as DNA, the CDR3 is TGTGCCACCAGCAGAGTGGGACAGGGGTACAATGAGCAGTTCTTC. This gives the protein CATSRVGQGYNEQFF.

This clonotype was counted many times. This rearrangement joins TRBV7-2 to TRBJ1-1, with 7 bases that match TRBD1. The CDR3 totals 15 residues. Germline V CDR1 and CDR2: SGHTA, FQGNSA. Trimming removed 4 bases from V and 3 bases from J; junction bases left unmatched: 8. The CDR3 sequence: CASSSLQGLDTEAFF. The CDR3 nucleotides read TGTGCCAGCAGCTCTTTACAGGGGTTGGACACTGAAGCTTTCTTT. The whole variable domain, remainder taken from reference TRBV7-2 and TRBJ1-1, is GAGVSQSPSNKVTEKGKDVELRCDPISGHTALYWYRQSLGQGLEFLIYFQGNSAPDKSGLPSDRFSAERTGGSVSTLTIQRTQQEDSAVYLCASSSLQGLDTEAFFGQGTRLTVV.

CDR3 residues: CAISEEAFQETQYF. DNA of the CDR3: TGTGCCATCAGTGAGGAGGCATTTCAAGAGACCCAGTACTTC. This chain connects TRBV10-3 to TRBJ2-5; D gene ambiguous. The germline CDR1 and CDR2 sequences are ENHRY and SYGVKD. Trimming pared 2 bases from V and 2 bases from J, leaving 9 bases between. CDR3 size: 14 residues.

The genes are TRBV7-6 and TRBJ1-2, with 9 bases that match TRBD1. Germline loops: CDR1 SGHVS, CDR2 FNYEAQ. With 5 bases clipped from V and 8 bases from J, the junction kept 9 bases outside the gene matches. This CDR3 has 14 residues. The CDR3 loop reads CASSATGGAEGYTF. The CDR3 DNA reads as TGTGCCAGCAGCGCCACAGGGGGCGCGGAAGGCTACACCTTC.

The chain uses TRBV9 and TRBJ1-1; D uncertain. The CDR3 sequence is 18 residues long. Germline assignment: CDR1 SGDLS and CDR2 YYNGEE. Trimming left V 3 bases short and J 3 bases short, with 24 bases between. The CDR3 region has the DNA TGTGCCAGCAGCGCCGACGGTCCAGAACTACTGAGGGACACTGAAGCTTTCTTT. It codes for CASSADGPELLRDTEAFF.

In this sample, this clonotype turned up a few times. The chain has TRBV5-4 and TRBJ1-2; no clear D. V was cut by 0 bases and J by 8 bases, with 23 bases left in between. CDR1 SGHNT and CDR2 YYREEE come from the germline V gene (reference sequence). The CDR3 spans 17 residues. CDR3: CASSLVNGIRRSWGYTF. DNA for the CDR3: TGTGCCAGCAGCTTGGTCAACGGGATCCGACGTTCTTGGGGCTACACCTTC. The complete variable domain, with remaining parts taken from reference TRBV5-4 and TRBJ1-2, reads ETGVTQSPTHLIKTRGQQVTLRCSSQSGHNTVSWYQQALGQGPQFIFQYYREEENGRGNFPPRFSGLQFPNYSSELNVNALELDDSALYLCASSLVNGIRRSWGYTFGSGTRLTVV.

The chain is built from TRBV10-3 and TRBJ1-1; tentative D call: TRBD1 (6 bases). V was cut by 6 bases and J by 4 bases, with 9 bases left in between. CDR1 is ENHRY and CDR2 is SYGVKD in the germline V gene. This CDR3 is built from 12 residues. The CDR3 region has the DNA TGTGCCATCAGGGACAGTCCCACTGAAGCTTTCTTT. Its translation: CAIRDSPTEAFF.

This chain links TRBV6-5 with TRBJ2-7, with 8 bases that match TRBD2. CDR1 is MNHEY, CDR2 SVGAGI, per germline. The CDR3 covers 15 residues. V was clipped by 0 bases and J by 5 bases; unmatched bases: 6. As DNA, the CDR3 is TGTGCCAGCAGTTACTCCCCAGCGGGGGTCCACGAGCAGTACTTC. This encodes CASSYSPAGVHEQYF.